What follows is one T cell receptor (beta chain) and its context. In the authors' workflow: Researchers report that nucleated cell counts were estimated from reference gene primer amplification. TCRdb keeps only in-frame clones here, not all; method: immunoSEQ multiplex PCR. Clonal size and the V and J genes are those of that table, whereas D and trimming came from the DNA. Of about 64,000 clones in the sample, more than 70% were seen once. The data derive from a study of blood T cell repertoires in COVID-19. Study-wide context: Samples taken during acute and convalescent COVID-19 were collected in the United States, Italy and Spain. In each case, the material was cDNA or gDNA derived from T cells, B-cell-depleted T cells, or PBMCs.

Sequences were obtained from peripheral blood. This clonotype was sampled from a man aged 70-80 years with acute or convalescent COVID-19.

The CDR3 nucleotides read TGTGCCAGCAGTTTGCAGGGAATCTACGAGCAGTACTTC. Protein product: CASSLQGIYEQYF. The chain combines TRBV12-3 or TRBV12-4 with TRBJ2-7; the D gene is possibly TRBD1 (5 bases). V lost 3 bases to trimming and J lost 3 bases, with 9 bases between them. There are 13 residues in the CDR3.